The 16 T cell receptor beta chains below come from one sample, sequenced in a study of blood T cell repertoires in COVID-19. The method was immunoSEQ multiplex PCR; TCRdb's version includes in-frame clones alone and lacks a portion of them. Among over 120,000 clones listed, roughly 85% were seen once. The sequenced sample was peripheral blood. These receptors originate from a human donor with acute or convalescent COVID-19. The donor label of this sample is uncertain.

This clone was seen just once. V usage is TRBV9 and J usage is TRBJ1-2, with 7 bases matching TRBD1. V shed 4 bases and J 7 bases; nucleotides not matched to a gene: 13. The CDR3 is 15 amino acids. CDR1 SGDLS and CDR2 YYNGEE come from the germline V gene. CDR3 sequence (DNA): TGTGCCAGCAGCTTAACAGGGGACGGGTTGGGTGGCTACACCTTC. Translation: CASSLTGDGLGGYTF.

The chain employs TRBV19 and TRBJ1-5; 11 nucleotides line up with TRBD1. Germline values: CDR1 LNHDA, CDR2 SQIVND (reference sequence). The CDR3 has 17 residues. V shed 4 bases and J 2 bases; nucleotides not matched to a gene: 7. The CDR3: CASSSGQGAGGNQPQHF. CDR3 DNA: TGTGCCAGTAGTAGCGGACAGGGGGCGGGGGGCAATCAGCCCCAGCATTTT.

The chain links TRBV30 to TRBJ2-1; 8 positions agree with TRBD2. V trimming: 2 bases; J trimming: 8 bases; junction bases outside the gene matches: 8. Germline V gene lookup returns CDR1 GTSNPN and CDR2 SVGIG (reference sequence). The CDR3 has 14 amino acids. The CDR3 region is CAWSRDGGADEQFF. The CDR3 coding sequence is TGTGCCTGGAGTCGGGACGGGGGGGCCGATGAGCAGTTCTTC.

The chain employs TRBV4-3 and TRBJ2-7; weak D call: TRBD1 (5 bases). V was trimmed by 0 bases and J by 7 bases, leaving 16 bases between them. This CDR3 region has 15 residues. CDR1 is LGHNA and CDR2 is YSLEER in the germline V gene. The DNA of the CDR3 is TGCGCCAGCAGCCAAGATCCCAGGACAAGTAATGAGCAGTACTTC. Its protein is CASSQDPRTSNEQYF.

This sequence joins TRBV19 and TRBJ1-2; the D is unclear. CDR3 length: 14 amino acids. The germline V and J ends were trimmed by 1 base and 3 bases, with 9 bases remaining between them. Germline assignment: CDR1 LNHDA and CDR2 SQIVND (reference sequence). The CDR3 DNA reads TGTGCCAGTAGTATAGGTTTGTCAGACTATGGCTACACCTTC. Amino acid sequence: CASSIGLSDYGYTF.

The chain links TRBV4-1 to TRBJ2-7; 8 nucleotides align to TRBD2. CDR3 size: 18 residues. Losses at the gene ends were 2 bases for V and 2 bases for J; bases not matched to a gene: 14. Germline loops: CDR1 MGHRA, CDR2 YSYEKL. The CDR3 DNA sequence: TGCGCCAGCAGCCAAAACCCGAAAGGACTAGCTCTAACCTACGAGCAGTACTTC. It specifies CASSQNPKGLALTYEQYF.

The chain recombines TRBV24-1 with TRBJ1-5; 9 nucleotides line up with TRBD1. V was clipped by 4 bases and J by 3 bases; unmatched bases: 3. Germline CDR1 reads KGHDR; CDR2 reads SFDVKD. The CDR3 is 15 residues long. DNA for the CDR3: TGTGCCACCAGTGAGGGACAGGGACCCAATCAGCCCCAGCATTTT. This translates into CATSEGQGPNQPQHF.

For the CDR3, the DNA is TGTGCCACCAGTGATCCTACCTCTCCGCGGGGATACTACAATGAGCAGTTCTTC. Encoded protein: CATSDPTSPRGYYNEQFF. The chain links TRBV24-1 to TRBJ2-1, with a possible D match to TRBD2 (6 bases). The germline V gene has CDR1 KGHDR and CDR2 SFDVKD. V was cut by 3 bases and J by 3 bases, with 20 bases left in between. There are 18 residues in the CDR3.

The count of this clone is one. The genes are TRBV6-4 and TRBJ2-1, with 14 bases matching TRBD2. The CDR3 consists of 21 residues. Germline V lookup: CDR1 MRHNA, CDR2 SNTAGT. With V trimmed by 2 bases and J by 3 bases, 15 bases remained unmatched. In DNA, the CDR3 is TGTGCCAGCAGTGACACCCGTCTCCGGACTAGCGGGGGGTATAGCTACAATGAGCAGTTCTTC. It codes for CASSDTRLRTSGGYSYNEQFF.

The rearrangement joins TRBV7-9 to TRBJ2-7; a weak D match, TRBD1 (5 bases). The V end was cut by 5 bases, the J end by 1 base, with 21 bases between. CDR1 is SEHNR, CDR2 FQNEAQ, per germline (reference sequence). The CDR3 is 17 amino acids. CDR3 sequence: CASSPTPGQGWSYEQYF. Written as DNA, the CDR3 is TGTGCCAGCAGCCCCACTCCTGGGCAGGGTTGGTCCTACGAGCAGTACTTC.

The chain is built from TRBV5-4 and TRBJ2-2, with 8 nucleotides matching TRBD1. The V segment lost 6 bases and the J segment 5 bases; nucleotides outside the gene matches: 18. This CDR3 has 18 amino acids. Looked up from germline, CDR1 is SGHNT and CDR2 is YYREEE (reference sequence). The CDR3 spells CASTLSPGQALFTGELFF. DNA for the CDR3: TGTGCCAGCACCCTCTCACCGGGACAGGCCCTTTTTACCGGGGAGCTGTTTTTT. Looking up the rest from reference TRBV5-4 and TRBJ2-2 gives the full variable domain: ETGVTQSPTHLIKTRGQQVTLRCSSQSGHNTVSWYQQALGQGPQFIFQYYREEENGRGNFPPRFSGLQFPNYSSELNVNALELDDSALYLCASTLSPGQALFTGELFFGEGSRLTVL.

The CDR3 is CASSFYHGYTF. CDR3 DNA sequence: TGTGCCAGCAGTTTCTACCATGGCTACACCTTC. V usage is TRBV12-3 or TRBV12-4 and J usage is TRBJ1-2; D unresolved. This CDR3 has 11 residues. V was clipped by 3 bases and J by 6 bases, with 5 bases between them.

CDR3 in amino acids: CASSYRKAGAGEQFF. CDR3 bases: TGTGCCAGCAGTTACCGAAAAGCGGGAGCCGGTGAGCAGTTCTTC. The rearrangement joins TRBV6-5 to TRBJ2-1, with TRBD2 matching over 8 bases. Unmatched junction bases numbered 9, after V lost 2 bases and J lost 9 bases. This CDR3 contains 15 residues. Germline assignment: CDR1 MNHEY and CDR2 SVGAGI.

The V call is TRBV12-5, the J call TRBJ2-2; 9 bases match TRBD1. The germline V gene has CDR1 LGHNT and CDR2 FRNRAP. The junction had 6 bases not matched to a gene; V was cut back by 1 base and J by 6 bases. The CDR3 contains 16 residues. The CDR3: CASGLGGGQGSGELFF. The CDR3 DNA is TGTGCTAGTGGTTTGGGCGGGGGACAGGGTTCCGGGGAGCTGTTTTTT.

The rearrangement joins TRBV12-3 or TRBV12-4 to TRBJ2-7; D may be TRBD1 (6 bases). The length of the CDR3 is 13 residues. V lost 7 bases to trimming and J lost 6 bases, with 16 bases between them. The CDR3 sequence: CASTPNRVGEQYF. CDR3 nucleotides: TGTGCCAGCACCCCAAACAGGGTTGGCGAGCAGTACTTC.

The gene calls are TRBV20-1 and TRBJ1-4; D not certain. There are 16 residues in the CDR3. Germline CDR1 DFQATT, CDR2 SNEGSKA (reference sequence). The ends were cut back, 3 bases at V and 0 bases at J, with 14 bases in the middle. The CDR3 loop is CSASRILGATNEKLFF. The DNA of the CDR3 is TGCAGTGCTAGTCGAATTTTGGGAGCAACTAATGAAAAACTGTTTTTT.